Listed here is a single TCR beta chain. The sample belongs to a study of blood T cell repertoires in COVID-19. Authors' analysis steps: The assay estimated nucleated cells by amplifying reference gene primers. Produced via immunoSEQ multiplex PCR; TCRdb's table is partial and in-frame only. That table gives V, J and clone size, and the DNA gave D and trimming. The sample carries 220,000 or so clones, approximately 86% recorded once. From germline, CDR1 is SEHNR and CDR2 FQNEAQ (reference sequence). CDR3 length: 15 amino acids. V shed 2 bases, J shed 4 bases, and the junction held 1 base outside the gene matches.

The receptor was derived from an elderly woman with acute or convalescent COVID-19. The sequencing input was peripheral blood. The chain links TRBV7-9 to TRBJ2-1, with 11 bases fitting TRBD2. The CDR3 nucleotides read TGTGCCAGCAGCTTACTAGCGGGGGGTTACAATGAGCAGTTCTTC. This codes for CASSLLAGGYNEQFF.